The source of this T cell receptor (beta chain) is a study of cytomegalovirus exposure and HLA in healthy donors. The PCR used 60 Vbeta and 13 Jbeta primers. Clones were read by immunoSEQ multiplex PCR, and TCRdb kept only the in-frame ones, dropping some. The table records under 200,000 clones, around 85% of them present only once. The junction had 0 bases not matched to a gene; V was cut back by 5 bases and J by 3 bases. The CDR3 loop spans 13 amino acids. CDR1 is SGHRS and CDR2 is YFSETQ in the germline V gene. Findings and caveats of the study: Excluded: some indistinguishable V segments such as TRBV6-2 and TRBV6-3. High sensitivity and specificity were reportedly achieved when the classifier diagnosed cytomegalovirus status. Apparent HLA restriction characterized most CMV-associated TCR beta chains in a later analysis.

As for this clone: The antigen is unknown.

Sequenced input: PBMCs. The sequence was obtained from a man in his forties or fifties in good health and CMV-seronegative. The rearrangement links TRBV5-1 to TRBJ2-5; TRBD2 agrees at 11 bases. Written as DNA, the CDR3 is TGCGCCAGCAGACTAGCGGGGGAAGAGACCCAGTACTTC. It is translated as CASRLAGEETQYF.